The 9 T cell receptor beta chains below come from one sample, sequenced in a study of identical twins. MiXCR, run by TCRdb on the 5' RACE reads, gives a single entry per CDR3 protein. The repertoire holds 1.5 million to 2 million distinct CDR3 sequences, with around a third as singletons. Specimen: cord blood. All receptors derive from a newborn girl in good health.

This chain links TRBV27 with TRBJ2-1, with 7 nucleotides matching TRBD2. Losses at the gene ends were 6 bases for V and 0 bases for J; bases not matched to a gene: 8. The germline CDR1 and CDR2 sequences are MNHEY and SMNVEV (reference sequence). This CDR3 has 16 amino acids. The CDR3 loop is CASSLLARSSYNEQFF. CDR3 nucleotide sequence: TGTGCCAGCAGCCTACTAGCGAGAAGCTCCTACAATGAGCAGTTCTTC.

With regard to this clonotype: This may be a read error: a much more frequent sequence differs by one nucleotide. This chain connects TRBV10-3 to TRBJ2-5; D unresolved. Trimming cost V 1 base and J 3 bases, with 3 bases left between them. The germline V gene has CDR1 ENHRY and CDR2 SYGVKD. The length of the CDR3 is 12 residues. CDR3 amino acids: CAISEFEETQYF. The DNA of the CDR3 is TGTGCCATCAGTGAGTTTGAAGAGACCCAGTACTTC.

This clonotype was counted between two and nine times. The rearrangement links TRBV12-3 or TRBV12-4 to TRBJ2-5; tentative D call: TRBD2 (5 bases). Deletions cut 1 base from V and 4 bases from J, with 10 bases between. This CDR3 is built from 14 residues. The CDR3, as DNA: TGTGCCAGCAGTTTAGGTCGGCGGGTAGAGACCCAGTACTTC. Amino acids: CASSLGRRVETQYF.

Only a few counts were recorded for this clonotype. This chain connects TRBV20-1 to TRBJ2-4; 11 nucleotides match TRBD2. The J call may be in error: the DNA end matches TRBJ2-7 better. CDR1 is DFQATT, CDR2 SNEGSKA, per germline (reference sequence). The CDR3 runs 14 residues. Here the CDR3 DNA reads TGCAGTGCTAGAGCCGGGACTAGCGGTGGCGAGCAGTACTTC. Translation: CSARAGTSGGEQYF.

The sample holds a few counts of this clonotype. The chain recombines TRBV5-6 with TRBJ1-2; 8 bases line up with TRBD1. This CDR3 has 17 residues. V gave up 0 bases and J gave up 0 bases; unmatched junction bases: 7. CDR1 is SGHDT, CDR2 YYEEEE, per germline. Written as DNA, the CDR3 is TGTGCCAGCAGCTTGGCCGGGACAGGTAATCCTAACTATGGCTACACCTTC. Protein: CASSLAGTGNPNYGYTF.

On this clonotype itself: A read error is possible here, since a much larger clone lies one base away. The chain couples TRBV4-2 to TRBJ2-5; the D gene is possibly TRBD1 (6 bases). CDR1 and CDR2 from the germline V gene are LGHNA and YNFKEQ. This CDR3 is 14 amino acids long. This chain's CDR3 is CVSSQGSGEETQYF. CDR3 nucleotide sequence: TGTGTCAGCAGCCAAGGGTCAGGGGAAGAGACCCAGTACTTC.

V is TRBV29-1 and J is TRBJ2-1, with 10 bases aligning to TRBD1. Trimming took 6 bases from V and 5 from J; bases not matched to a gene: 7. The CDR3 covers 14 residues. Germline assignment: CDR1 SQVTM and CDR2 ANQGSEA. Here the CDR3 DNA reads TGCAGCGTCTCAGGGGGACAGGGGAACAATGAGCAGTTCTTC. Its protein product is CSVSGGQGNNEQFF.

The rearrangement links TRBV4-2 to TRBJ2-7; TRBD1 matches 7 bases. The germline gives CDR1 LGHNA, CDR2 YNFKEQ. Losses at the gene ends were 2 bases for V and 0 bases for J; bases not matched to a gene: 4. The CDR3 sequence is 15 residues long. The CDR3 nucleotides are TGTGCCAGCAGCCAATCCGGGACAGCCTCCTACGAGCAGTACTTC. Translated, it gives CASSQSGTASYEQYF.

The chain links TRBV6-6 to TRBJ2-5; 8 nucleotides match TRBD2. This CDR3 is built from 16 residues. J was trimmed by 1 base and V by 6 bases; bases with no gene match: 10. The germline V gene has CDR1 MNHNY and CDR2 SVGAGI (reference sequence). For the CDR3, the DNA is TGTGCCAGCAGCACATTAGCGGGGAGTCCCCAAGAGACCCAGTACTTC. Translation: CASSTLAGSPQETQYF.